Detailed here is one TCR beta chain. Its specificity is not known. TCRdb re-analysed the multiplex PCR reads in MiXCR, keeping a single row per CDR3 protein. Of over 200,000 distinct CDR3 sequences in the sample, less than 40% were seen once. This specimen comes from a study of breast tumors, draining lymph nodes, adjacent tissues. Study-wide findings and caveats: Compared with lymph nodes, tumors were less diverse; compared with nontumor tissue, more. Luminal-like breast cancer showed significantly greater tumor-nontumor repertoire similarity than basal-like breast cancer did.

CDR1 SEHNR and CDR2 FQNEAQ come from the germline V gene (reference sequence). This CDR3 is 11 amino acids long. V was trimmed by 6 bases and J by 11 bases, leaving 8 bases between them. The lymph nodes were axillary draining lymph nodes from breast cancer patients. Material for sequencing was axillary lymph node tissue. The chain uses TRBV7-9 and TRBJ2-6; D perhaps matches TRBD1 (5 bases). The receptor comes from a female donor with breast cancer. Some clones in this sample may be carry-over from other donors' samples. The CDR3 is CASRRGDVLTF. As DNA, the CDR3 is TGTGCCAGCAGAAGGGGCGACGTCCTGACTTTC.